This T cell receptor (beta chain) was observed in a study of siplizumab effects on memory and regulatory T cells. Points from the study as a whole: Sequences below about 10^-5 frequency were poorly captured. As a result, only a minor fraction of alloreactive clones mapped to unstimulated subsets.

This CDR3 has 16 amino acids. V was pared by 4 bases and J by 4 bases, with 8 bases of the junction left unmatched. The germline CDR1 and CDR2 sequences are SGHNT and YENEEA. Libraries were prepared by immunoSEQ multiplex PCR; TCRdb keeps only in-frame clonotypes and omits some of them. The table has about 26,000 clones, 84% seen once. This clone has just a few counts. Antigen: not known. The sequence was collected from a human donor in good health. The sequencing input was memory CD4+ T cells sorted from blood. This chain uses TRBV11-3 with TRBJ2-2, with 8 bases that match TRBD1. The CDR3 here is CASSSPGQAATGELFF. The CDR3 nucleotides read TGTGCCAGCAGCTCACCGGGACAGGCGGCCACCGGGGAGCTGTTTTTT.